These T cell receptor beta chains were read from a single sample in a study of cytomegalovirus exposure and HLA in healthy donors. This table comes from immunoSEQ multiplex PCR, and its TCRdb copy is limited to in-frame clones, with some not included. The table has some 71,000 clones, over 90% seen once. Material: PBMCs. The receptors were sampled from a woman between 18 and 30 years old in good health and CMV-seronegative. The conserved cysteine and the conserved F or W are not part of the CDR3 here.

j_call | v_call | cdr3_aa
TRBJ1-3 | TRBV2 | ASSDPQVLLDTIY
TRBJ2-2 | TRBV15 | ATSTQAGLGGELF
TRBJ2-1 | TRBV2 | ASGLAGVKNEQF
TRBJ2-1 | TRBV4-3 | ASSQDISGGYNEQF
TRBJ2-5 | TRBV11-2 | ASSPGGRAGVEETQY
TRBJ2-1 | TRBV7-6 | ASSGGLAGVHNEQF
TRBJ2-5 | TRBV7-9 | ASSSGQYQETQY
TRBJ2-1 | TRBV29-1 | SVRGRESSYNEQF
TRBJ2-1 | TRBV19 | ASSGSSGSSYNEQF
TRBJ2-6 | TRBV28 | ASSTGLAGGSGANVLT
TRBJ1-5 | TRBV4-1 | ASSQALDGRPQH
TRBJ2-5 | TRBV11-2 | ASSHLTGSKGTQY
TRBJ1-4 | TRBV19 | ASSTSGTQHEKLF
TRBJ2-1 | TRBV7-2 | ASSFRTSGSRYNEQF
TRBJ1-1 | TRBV4-1 | ASSQERTPGQGTPPAF
TRBJ2-7 | TRBV4-2 | ASSQEPWGTSGDEQY
TRBJ2-5 | TRBV7-2 | ASSLWSAGTGKETQY